The 8 T cell receptor beta chains reported below all come from one sample, sequenced in a study of blood T cells in healthy people across ages (dated by TCRdb to the mid-2010s). The library was produced with 5' RACE. A second PCR of roughly 7 to 12 cycles was run with a J-beta primer mix and a sample-barcoded 5' primer. The public reads were reprocessed in TCRdb via fastp at Q25 and MiXCR, keeping in-frame beta chains. Here each entry gathers all rows of one CDR3 protein and keeps the most common genes and DNA. In this sample the table shows roughly 1.9 million distinct CDR3 sequences, approximately 40% of which occur a single time. In total, the top ten clones hold 23% of the sample. Sequencing was done on a sample of blood. The receptors here all came from a human donor in good health.

This clonotype has just a few counts. The gene calls are TRBV7-9 and TRBJ2-3, with 9 bases fitting TRBD1. CDR1 is SEHNR, CDR2 FQNEAQ, per germline (reference sequence). This CDR3 has 18 amino acids. V lost 2 bases to trimming and J lost 4 bases; unmatched junction nucleotides: 13. The CDR3 DNA reads TGTGCCAGCAGCTTACCCTGGACAGGGGCCCTCCGGGCAGATACGCAGTATTTT. Translating it yields CASSLPWTGALRADTQYF.

The chain has TRBV6-2 or TRBV6-3 and TRBJ2-7, with D tentatively TRBD2 (5 bases). Trimming left V 7 bases short and J 4 bases short, with 17 bases between. Looked up from germline, CDR1 is MNHEY and CDR2 is SVGEGT. CDR3 length equals 14 residues. For the CDR3, the DNA is TGTGCCAGCAATGATAAGGGCGGAGGATACGAGCAGTACTTC. This gives the protein CASNDKGGGYEQYF.

The chain is built from TRBV28 and TRBJ2-3; possibly TRBD1 or TRBD2 for D (7 bases each). Germline CDR1 and CDR2: MDHEN and SYDVKM. Trimming pared 6 bases from V and 3 bases from J, leaving 19 bases between. The CDR3 length is 16 residues. CDR3 loop: CASSLSTGRETDTQYF. In DNA, the CDR3 is TGTGCCAGCAGCCTCTCGACAGGGAGGGAAACAGATACGCAGTATTTT.

This clonotype has more than one count but fewer than ten. The rearrangement links TRBV12-3 or TRBV12-4 to TRBJ2-4; 8 positions match TRBD1. The DNA end lines up better with TRBJ2-7; the J call may be wrong. This CDR3 contains 14 residues. DNA for the CDR3: TGTGCCAGCAGTTTGAAACAGGGGGCCTACGAGCAGTACTTC. This sequence encodes CASSLKQGAYEQYF.

This clonotype has a handful of counts. This chain uses TRBV4-3 with TRBJ1-1, with no clear D. V dropped 5 bases and J dropped 0 bases, with 7 bases sitting between them. Germline lookup yields CDR1 LGHNA and CDR2 YSLEER. This CDR3 comprises 13 residues. The CDR3 region has the DNA TGCGCCAGCAGCGTGACACTGAACACTGAAGCTTTCTTT. Protein sequence: CASSVTLNTEAFF.

The chain recombines TRBV24-1 with TRBJ2-3, with D unclear. The CDR3 length is 11 residues. Germline V gives CDR1 KGHDR, CDR2 SFDVKD. V lost 9 bases and J 2 bases, leaving 5 bases between the germline ends. The CDR3 DNA reads TGTGCCACCGGTGTCACAGATACGCAGTATTTT. Translated: CATGVTDTQYF.

This clonotype was seen a handful of times. This rearrangement joins TRBV10-3 to TRBJ2-5, with 7 bases identical to TRBD1. Germline CDR1 and CDR2: ENHRY and SYGVKD. V was clipped by 6 bases and J by 2 bases; unmatched bases: 6. The CDR3 spans 14 residues. The CDR3 coding sequence is TGTGCCATCAGCCCTACAGGGGCTCAAGAGACCCAGTACTTC. It codes for CAISPTGAQETQYF.

A few counts support this clonotype. The chain is built from TRBV4-3 and TRBJ2-7; D is ambiguous. The length of the CDR3 is 15 residues. Germline values: CDR1 LGHNA, CDR2 YSLEER. The V end was cut by 0 bases, the J end by 0 bases, with 9 bases between. For the CDR3, the DNA is TGCGCCAGCAGCCAAGACACCTACAGCTCCTACGAGCAGTACTTC. Encoded protein: CASSQDTYSSYEQYF.